The T cell receptor beta chain under discussion was sequenced for a study of blood T cell repertoires in COVID-19. Assay: immunoSEQ multiplex PCR; the TCRdb copy retains only in-frame clones and omits some. The profile shows around 200,000 clones, 84% of them singletons. Germline V gene lookup returns CDR1 SGHNT and CDR2 YENEEA. This CDR3 spans 15 amino acids. The germline V and J ends were trimmed by 1 base and 3 bases, with 10 bases remaining between them. Specimen: peripheral blood. The rearrangement uses TRBV11-3 and TRBJ2-1; the D gene is possibly TRBD2 (6 bases). The TCR comes from a woman in her 70s with COVID-19, enrolled during active disease. As DNA, the CDR3 is TGTGCCAGCAGCTTAGCGGGGGAGTTCTACAATGAGCAGTTCTTC. Translated: CASSLAGEFYNEQFF.